This T cell receptor beta chain was found in a study of CD8 T cells in ankylosing spondylitis. The study, taken as a whole, reports: Reports of some motif variants in reactive arthritis synovial fluid and blood predate this one. Seven or eight highly homologous variants made up a TCR beta motif, and this motif appeared characteristic of ankylosing spondylitis blood.

MiXCR, run by TCRdb on the 5' RACE reads, gives a single entry per CDR3 protein. The table has fewer than 550,000 distinct CDR3 sequences, 5.3% seen once; the top ten hold roughly 3.5%. This clonotype was counted ten times or more. Its antigen is currently unknown. There are 13 residues in the CDR3. Trimming took off 4 bases at V and 8 bases at J, with 14 bases between the two ends. Germline lookup yields CDR1 SGHTA and CDR2 FQGNSA. Sequenced material: blood, either unsorted or a sorted T cell fraction (not recorded which). This receptor was taken from a male donor with ankylosing spondylitis. V gene TRBV7-2 combines with J gene TRBJ1-1; D not resolved. The chain's CDR3 is CASSSTTGNEAFF. The DNA for the CDR3 is TGTGCCAGCAGCTCGACAACCGGAAACGAAGCTTTCTTT.